These 8 T cell receptor beta chains originate from one sample sequenced in a study of beta chain features in type 1 diabetes. Points from the study as a whole: Moderate but significant shortening of TCRB CDR3s was recorded in all four CD4+ subsets from Type 1 diabetes patients.

The study reverse transcribed the entire isolated RNA, so it sequenced expressed TCRB transcripts. Data came from immunoSEQ multiplex PCR; TCRdb stores just in-frame clones and leaves some out. The sample carries about 53,000 clones, 50% to 55% recorded once. Their recognized antigens are unknown. Input material: Tregs from blood. These receptors were obtained from a middle-aged woman with type 1 diabetes.

The chain has TRBV30 and TRBJ2-2, with D possibly being TRBD2 (6 bases). The germline gives CDR1 GTSNPN, CDR2 SVGIG (reference sequence). This CDR3 region has 19 residues. The V end was cut by 0 bases, the J end by 6 bases, with 26 bases between. The CDR3 DNA sequence: TGTGCCTGGAGTGTAAGGGACTTGGGACGGCCTCATGTGGCCGGGGAGCTGTTTTTT. This encodes CAWSVRDLGRPHVAGELFF.

The chain has TRBV6-6 and TRBJ1-1; TRBD1 matches at 7 bases. This CDR3 is built from 14 residues. Trimming took 3 bases from V and 1 from J; bases not matched to a gene: 2. In germline, CDR1 is MNHNY, CDR2 SVGAGI (reference sequence). DNA of the CDR3: TGTGCCAGCAGTTATGGACAGGAGAACACTGAAGCTTTCTTT. This codes for CASSYGQENTEAFF.

This clone was detected once. This chain joins TRBV20-1 and TRBJ1-1, with a tentative D call TRBD1 (6 bases). Germline assignment: CDR1 DFQATT and CDR2 SNEGSKA (reference sequence). V lost 5 bases and J lost 7, with 8 bases in between. The CDR3 has 10 amino acids. CDR3 region: CSAPDSEAFF. CDR3 DNA sequence: TGCAGTGCTCCGGACAGTGAAGCTTTCTTT.

J is TRBJ1-5 and V is TRBV5-6; no clear D gene. There are 15 residues in the CDR3. CDR1 is SGHDT and CDR2 is YYEEEE in the germline V gene. Trimming removed 1 base from V and 2 bases from J, with 10 bases in between. The CDR3 DNA reads as TGTGCCAGCAGCTTGCTGGCGGCCGGCAATCAGCCCCAGCATTTT. Translation: CASSLLAAGNQPQHF.

This chain joins TRBV19 and TRBJ1-2; weak D call: TRBD1 (6 bases). The germline V and J ends were trimmed by 3 bases and 4 bases, with 18 bases remaining between them. The germline V gene has CDR1 LNHDA and CDR2 SQIVND (reference sequence). The CDR3 consists of 16 residues. The CDR3 bases are TGTGCCAGTAGTATCCCGGGGACACAACTTCTCTATGGCTACACCTTC. This translates into CASSIPGTQLLYGYTF. Full variable domain (outside the CDR3, taken from reference TRBV19 and TRBJ1-2): DGGITQSPKYLFRKEGQNVTLSCEQNLNHDAMYWYRQDPGQGLRLIYYSQIVNDFQKGDIAEGYSVSREKKESFPLTVTSAQKNPTAFYLCASSIPGTQLLYGYTFGSGTRLTVV.

The J gene is TRBJ2-2, the V gene TRBV7-3; D is unclear. V shed 5 bases and J shed 6 bases, with 19 bases lying between them. The CDR3 length is 16 residues. In germline, CDR1 is SGHTA, CDR2 FQGTGA. The CDR3 loop reads CASSPSHSSGPGELFF. Here the CDR3 DNA reads TGTGCCAGCAGCCCCTCTCACTCATCGGGTCCCGGGGAGCTGTTTTTT.

This clone turned up a few times. CDR3 protein: CASSLQAGVTDTQYF. CDR3 coding DNA: TGTGCCAGCAGCTTACAGGCGGGGGTCACAGATACGCAGTATTTT. V usage is TRBV7-3 and J usage is TRBJ2-3, with 7 bases fitting TRBD2. The germline CDR1 and CDR2 sequences are SGHTA and FQGTGA. The trim removed 2 bases at V and 2 bases at J, leaving 4 bases unmatched. The CDR3 consists of 15 residues.

V usage is TRBV7-3 and J usage is TRBJ1-1; a weak D match, TRBD1 (5 bases). Germline V gives CDR1 SGHTA, CDR2 FQGTGA. V lost 5 bases to trimming and J lost 4 bases, with 11 bases between them. CDR3 length equals 13 residues. The CDR3 protein is CASSGSGITEAFF. For the CDR3, the DNA is TGTGCCAGCAGCGGATCAGGGATCACTGAAGCTTTCTTT.